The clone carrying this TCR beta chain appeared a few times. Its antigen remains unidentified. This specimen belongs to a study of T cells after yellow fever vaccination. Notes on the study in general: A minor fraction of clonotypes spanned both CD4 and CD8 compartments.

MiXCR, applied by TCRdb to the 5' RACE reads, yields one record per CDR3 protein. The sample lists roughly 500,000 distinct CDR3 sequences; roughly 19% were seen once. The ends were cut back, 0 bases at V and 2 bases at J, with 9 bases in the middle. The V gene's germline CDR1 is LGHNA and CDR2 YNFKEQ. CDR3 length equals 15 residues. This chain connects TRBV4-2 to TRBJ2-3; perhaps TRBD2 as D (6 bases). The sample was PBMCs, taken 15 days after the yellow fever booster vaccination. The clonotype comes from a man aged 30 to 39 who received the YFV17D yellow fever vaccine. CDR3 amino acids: CASSQELAYTDTQYF. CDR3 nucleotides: TGTGCCAGCAGCCAAGAGCTAGCGTACACAGATACGCAGTATTTT.